Presented here are 28 T cell receptor beta chains from one specimen sequenced in a study of OX40 agonist ivuxolimab in advanced cancers. Data came from immunoSEQ multiplex PCR; TCRdb stores just in-frame clones and leaves some out. The table records roughly 70,000 clones, 80% to 90% of them present only once. The sequencing here drew on CD4+ or CD8+ T cells sorted from blood, taken in a trial of the OX40 agonist ivuxolimab. These receptors came from an adult with an advanced solid tumor such as melanoma, head and neck, liver or kidney cancer.

The chain links TRBV5-6 to TRBJ2-2; 9 positions match TRBD1. The CDR3 contains 15 residues. CDR1 is SGHDT and CDR2 is YYEEEE in the germline V gene. J lost 6 bases, V lost 3 bases, and 6 bases had no gene match. The CDR3 DNA reads as TGTGCCAGCAGCTGGGGGACAGGGCGCTCCGGGGAGCTGTTTTTT. It encodes CASSWGTGRSGELFF.

The chain couples TRBV10-3 to TRBJ2-5; TRBD1 matches 10 bases. The J call could be wrong; TRBJ2-7 is a better fit for the DNA end. The CDR3 is 14 residues long. Germline-derived CDR1 and CDR2 are ENHRY and SYGVKD. The DNA of the CDR3 is TGTGCCATCAGACCGGGACAGGGGAACTACGAGCAGTACTTC. This encodes CAIRPGQGNYEQYF.

There are a few counts of this clone. This rearrangement joins TRBV19 to TRBJ1-5, with D uncertain. Trimming cost V 3 bases and J 1 base, with 10 bases left between them. The CDR3 is 15 amino acids. Germline V gene lookup returns CDR1 LNHDA and CDR2 SQIVND (reference sequence). In nucleotides, the CDR3 is TGTGCCAGTAGTATGGAGGGTACGAGCAATCAGCCCCAGCATTTT. Residues: CASSMEGTSNQPQHF.

The rearrangement uses TRBV11-2 and TRBJ1-3; D is uncertain. The CDR3 is 16 residues long. Per the germline V gene, CDR1 is SGHAT and CDR2 is FQNNGV. Trimming removed 3 bases from V and 0 bases from J, with 12 bases in between. The CDR3 nucleotides read TGTGCCAGCAGCTTTTCCGGGCGCAACTCTGGAAACACCATATATTTT. Translation: CASSFSGRNSGNTIYF. Based on the CDR3 plus reference TRBV11-2 and TRBJ1-3, the full variable domain is EAGVAQSPRYKIIEKRQSVAFWCNPISGHATLYWYQQILGQGPKLLIQFQNNGVVDDSQLPKDRFSAERLKGVDSTLKIQPAKLEDSAVYLCASSFSGRNSGNTIYFGEGSWLTVV.

Concerning this clone itself: Other DNA sequences within the sample encode an identical CDR3. V and J are TRBV5-4 and TRBJ2-3, with 9 bases fitting TRBD2. This CDR3 spans 16 amino acids. Germline V gene sequence: CDR1 SGHNT, CDR2 YYREEE (reference sequence). Trimming at V came to 0 bases and at J to 1 base, leaving 3 bases not matched to a gene. CDR3 protein: CASSLEVAGGTDTQYF. The CDR3 DNA sequence: TGTGCCAGCAGCTTGGAGGTAGCGGGGGGCACAGATACGCAGTATTTT.

V usage is TRBV5-5 and J usage is TRBJ2-2, with D perhaps matching TRBD1 (6 bases). There are 14 residues in the CDR3. Trimming removed 9 bases at V and 0 bases at J, with 12 bases between. Germline V gene lookup returns CDR1 SGHKS and CDR2 YYEKEE (reference sequence). The CDR3 coding sequence is TGTGCCACTCAGGGGTACGCGAACACCGGGGAGCTGTTTTTT. Amino acids: CATQGYANTGELFF.

The V and J genes are TRBV7-2 and TRBJ1-5; D may be TRBD1 (5 bases). The CDR3 extends over 15 amino acids. Trimming removed 1 base at V and 7 bases at J, with 14 bases between. Germline V CDR1 and CDR2: SGHTA, FQGNSA. The CDR3 DNA is TGTGCCAGCAGCTTAGGCGGGGAGGGGAGGCAGCCCCAGCATTTT. The encoded protein is CASSLGGEGRQPQHF.

This clone was picked up one time. The chain joins TRBV6-1 to TRBJ1-1; D is ambiguous. The CDR3 extends over 13 amino acids. Trimming left V 2 bases short and J 11 bases short, with 15 bases between. Germline CDR1 is MNHNS and CDR2 is SASEGT. The CDR3 nucleotides read TGTGCCAGCAGTGAACGGTATGGGCAGGTGGCTTTCTTT. Protein sequence: CASSERYGQVAFF.

This chain uses TRBV19 with TRBJ1-5, with D maybe TRBD1 (6 bases). CDR1 is LNHDA, CDR2 SQIVND, per germline (reference sequence). V was trimmed by 4 bases and J by 7 bases, leaving 14 bases between them. This CDR3 region has 14 residues. CDR3 protein: CASSRTGIGQPQHF. CDR3 DNA: TGTGCCAGTAGTAGAACAGGGATAGGCCAGCCCCAGCATTTT.

In DNA, the CDR3 is TGTGCCAGCAGCCCGATACACCGGGACAGGGTGAGGACAGATACGCAGTATTTT. It translates to CASSPIHRDRVRTDTQYF. V usage is TRBV5-5 and J usage is TRBJ2-3; 9 bases match TRBD1. V dropped 4 bases and J dropped 3; count of bases not matched to a gene: 15. This CDR3 spans 18 amino acids. CDR1 SGHKS and CDR2 YYEKEE come from the germline V gene (reference sequence).

The chain is built from TRBV6-5 and TRBJ1-6, with 7 bases fitting TRBD1. The CDR3 covers 16 residues. Germline V lookup: CDR1 MNHEY, CDR2 SVGAGI. With V trimmed by 2 bases and J by 9 bases, 10 bases remained unmatched. In nucleotides, the CDR3 is TGTGCCAGCAGTTACCACCAGGGGGATGTCACTTCACCCCTCCACTTT. As protein: CASSYHQGDVTSPLHF.

The CDR3 spells CASGFTGAQNTGELFF. In nucleotides, the CDR3 is TGTGCTAGTGGTTTCACAGGGGCCCAGAACACCGGGGAGCTGTTTTTT. The chain has TRBV12-5 and TRBJ2-2, with 7 bases that match TRBD1. The CDR3 consists of 16 residues. V lost 3 bases, J lost 1 base, and 5 bases stayed unmatched. In germline, CDR1 is LGHNT, CDR2 FRNRAP. Full variable domain (missing parts from reference TRBV12-5 and TRBJ2-2): DARVTQTPRHKVTEMGQEVTMRCQPILGHNTVFWYRQTMMQGLELLAYFRNRAPLDDSGMPKDRFSAEMPDATLATLKIQPSEPRDSAVYFCASGFTGAQNTGELFFGEGSRLTVL.

The chain links TRBV7-7 to TRBJ2-2; unclear D gene. Deletions cut 5 bases from V and 2 bases from J, with 15 bases between. Germline assignment: CDR1 SSHAT and CDR2 FNYEAQ (reference sequence). The CDR3 consists of 16 residues. The CDR3 protein is CASSADSEINTGELFF. CDR3 coding DNA: TGTGCCAGCAGCGCCGACTCTGAAATAAACACCGGGGAGCTGTTTTTT.

The V gene is TRBV28, the J gene TRBJ2-5; D gene unclear. The germline V gene encodes CDR1 MDHEN and CDR2 SYDVKM. The V end was cut by 3 bases, the J end by 13 bases, with 15 bases between. This CDR3 has 12 residues. The CDR3 loop reads CASSFPQARAYF. DNA of the CDR3: TGTGCCAGCAGTTTCCCACAAGCCCGCGCGTACTTC.

This clone was detected only once. The chain has TRBV7-6 and TRBJ2-7, with 10 bases aligning to TRBD2. The length of the CDR3 is 15 residues. CDR1 and CDR2 from the germline V gene are SGHVS and FNYEAQ. V gave up 0 bases and J gave up 4 bases; unmatched junction bases: 3. In nucleotides, the CDR3 is TGTGCCAGCAGCTTAGCTAGCGGGGGGACATACGAGCAGTACTTC. It yields the protein CASSLASGGTYEQYF.

This chain joins TRBV28 and TRBJ2-7; the D gene is possibly TRBD1 (6 bases). Germline CDR1 is MDHEN and CDR2 is SYDVKM. CDR3 size: 13 residues. Trimming stripped 6 bases from V and 2 bases from J, with 11 bases between. The CDR3, as DNA: TGTGCCAGCAGGGGGACAAGAACCTACGAGCAGTACTTC. Translation gives CASRGTRTYEQYF.

The rearrangement links TRBV6-5 to TRBJ1-1, with D perhaps TRBD1 (5 bases). There are 11 residues in the CDR3. Trimming pared 6 bases from V and 7 bases from J, leaving 9 bases between. From germline, CDR1 is MNHEY and CDR2 SVGAGI. The CDR3: CASRGQIEAFF. CDR3 nucleotide sequence: TGTGCCAGCAGAGGACAAATTGAAGCTTTCTTT.

The chain has TRBV5-1 and TRBJ2-1; TRBD2 is a possible D gene (5 bases). The germline V gene has CDR1 SGHRS and CDR2 YFSETQ. The V end was cut by 7 bases, the J end by 4 bases, with 15 bases between. This CDR3 contains 14 residues. Written as DNA, the CDR3 is TGCGCCAGCGAAGGCGCCGGGATTTACAATGAGCAGTTCTTC. It is translated as CASEGAGIYNEQFF.

The chain links TRBV7-9 to TRBJ2-1, with 13 nucleotides matching TRBD2. The CDR3 sequence is 15 residues long. Germline CDR1 reads SEHNR; CDR2 reads FQNEAQ (reference sequence). The trim removed 5 bases at V and 10 bases at J, leaving 8 bases unmatched. The CDR3 here is CASSLTSGGASEQFF. Here the CDR3 DNA reads TGTGCCAGCAGCCTTACTAGCGGGGGGGCATCGGAGCAGTTCTTC.

The V gene is TRBV4-1, the J gene TRBJ1-6; D gene uncertain. The V gene's germline CDR1 is MGHRA and CDR2 YSYEKL. CDR3 length equals 16 residues. Trimming took 0 bases from V and 9 from J, leaving 15 bases between them. CDR3: CASSQEPGLPSSPLHF. CDR3 nucleotide sequence: TGCGCCAGCAGCCAAGAACCGGGCTTACCCTCTTCACCCCTCCACTTT.

The CDR3 protein is CASSYSSTGYNSPLHF. Written as DNA, the CDR3 is TGTGCCAGCAGTTACTCTTCGACAGGGTATAATTCACCCCTCCACTTT. The chain joins TRBV6-5 to TRBJ1-6, with TRBD1 matching 7 bases. With V trimmed by 0 bases and J by 4 bases, 3 bases remained unmatched. Germline V gene lookup returns CDR1 MNHEY and CDR2 SVGAGI. This CDR3 spans 16 amino acids.

V and J are TRBV7-2 and TRBJ2-1; TRBD2 matches at 12 bases. Per the germline V gene, CDR1 is SGHTA and CDR2 is FQGNSA. With 0 bases clipped from V and 2 bases from J, the junction kept 5 bases outside the gene matches. The CDR3 covers 18 residues. CDR3 DNA sequence: TGTGCCAGCAGCTTAGCAGGACTAGCGGGGACCCCCTACAATGAGCAGTTCTTC. It is translated as CASSLAGLAGTPYNEQFF.

The V gene is TRBV28, the J gene TRBJ1-2; possible D gene TRBD1, 6 bases. The V gene lost 4 bases and the J gene lost 4 bases, with 13 bases spanning the gap. Germline values: CDR1 MDHEN, CDR2 SYDVKM. This CDR3 is built from 14 residues. As DNA, the CDR3 is TGTGCCAGCAGTTCGACAGGTCGAGCCTATGGCTACACCTTC. Its translation is CASSSTGRAYGYTF.

The CDR3 protein is CASSKDPGGYTF. Here the CDR3 DNA reads TGCGCCAGCAGCAAGGACCCGGGTGGCTACACCTTC. The chain carries TRBV5-1 and TRBJ1-2, with D uncertain. The CDR3 is 12 amino acids. Deletions cut 4 bases from V and 7 bases from J, with 11 bases between. The germline V gene encodes CDR1 SGHRS and CDR2 YFSETQ.

In the case of this clone: A read error may produce the germline difference seen at one junction end. This rearrangement joins TRBV9 to TRBJ1-3; D gene ambiguous. There are 12 residues in the CDR3. CDR1 SGDLS and CDR2 YYNGEE come from the germline V gene. The CDR3 coding sequence is TGTGCCAGTAAGGGTGCTGGAAGCACCATATATTTT. This encodes CASKGAGSTIYF.

The rearrangement uses TRBV6-5 and TRBJ1-1; possibly TRBD1 for D (6 bases). The CDR3 runs to 13 residues. Trimming took off 5 bases at V and 4 bases at J, with 11 bases between the two ends. Per the germline V gene, CDR1 is MNHEY and CDR2 is SVGAGI. CDR3 bases: TGTGCCAGCAGTGAACAGGGTTCCACTGAAGCTTTCTTT. Amino acid sequence: CASSEQGSTEAFF.

This chain uses TRBV18 with TRBJ1-4, with a possible D match to TRBD1 (5 bases). In germline, CDR1 is KGHSH, CDR2 LQKENI. The CDR3 has 16 amino acids. V lost 3 bases and J 0 bases, leaving 11 bases between the germline ends. CDR3 in DNA: TGTGCCAGCTCACCCTACGACAGACCAACTAATGAAAAACTGTTTTTT. It encodes CASSPYDRPTNEKLFF.

The genes are TRBV6-1 and TRBJ2-7; 8 nucleotides align to TRBD1. CDR1 is MNHNS, CDR2 SASEGT, per germline. Germline trimming cut 6 bases from V and 2 bases from J; bases unmatched to any gene: 3. The CDR3 sequence is 13 residues long. CDR3 residues: CASRSGGTYEQYF. The CDR3 DNA reads TGTGCCAGCAGATCAGGGGGCACCTACGAGCAGTACTTC.